Here is one T cell receptor beta chain with its context. What it binds is unknown. The sample comes from a study of cytotoxic CD8 clonotypes in ibrutinib-treated CLL. Background on the study: Patients attained 25 or so partial and 2 complete responses; at median around 63 months, around 15 remained remitted while 12 progressed. Points from the study as a whole: Sustained-remission and progressing patients' sampling times differed.

The CDR3 extends over 14 amino acids. Germline V gene data show CDR1 as MNHNY and CDR2 as SVGAGI (reference sequence). Trimming removed 6 bases at V and 2 bases at J, with 14 bases between. Sequencing sought depths of 1 in 200,000 to 1 in 1 million T cells. TCRdb's table, derived via immunoSEQ multiplex PCR, lists solely in-frame clones and lacks some. Among over 150,000 clones listed, roughly 86% were seen once. This rearrangement joins TRBV6-6 to TRBJ2-7; D ambiguous. This TCR derives from a human donor with chronic lymphocytic leukemia. Sequences were derived from PBMCs, sampled after 12 months of ibrutinib treatment. The CDR3 bases are TGTGCCAGCAGAATTGGTCCATGGGCCTACGAGCAGTACTTC. As protein: CASRIGPWAYEQYF.